The 31 T cell receptor beta chains given below trace back to one sample, sequenced in a study of blood T cell repertoires in COVID-19 (dated by TCRdb to between 2020 and 2021). The receptor library was made with the immunoSEQ multiplex PCR assay. TCRdb re-hosts the immuneACCESS table, in-frame sequences only. Its copies lack some clones; in the studies checked, an unresolved V gene accounts for under half of them, and the cause for the rest is not known. Present in this sample are around 91,000 clones, around 74% of which were seen just once. Less than 20% of the sample is held by the ten biggest clonotypes. Sequenced material: peripheral blood. The receptor source for this set is a woman of 80 years or more with active or convalescent COVID-19.

The chain is built from TRBV18 and TRBJ1-1, with 8 bases aligning to TRBD1. Per the germline V gene, CDR1 is KGHSH and CDR2 is LQKENI. The CDR3 is 15 residues long. V lost 4 bases, J lost 5 bases, and 9 bases stayed unmatched. The CDR3 spells CASSRPTGALTEAFF. The DNA for the CDR3 is TGTGCCAGCTCACGACCGACAGGGGCATTGACTGAAGCTTTCTTT.

The chain links TRBV4-2 to TRBJ2-1; 10 nucleotides align to TRBD2. This CDR3 spans 15 amino acids. After removal of 5 bases from V and 5 bases from J, the junction contained 6 bases not matched to a gene. The germline gives CDR1 LGHNA, CDR2 YNFKEQ. The CDR3 spells CASSGRTSGDNEQFF. CDR3 nucleotide sequence: TGTGCCAGCAGCGGCCGGACTAGCGGAGACAATGAGCAGTTCTTC.

V and J are TRBV28 and TRBJ1-2; 7 bases match TRBD1. The CDR3 length is 13 residues. Per germline, CDR1 MDHEN and CDR2 SYDVKM. Losses at the gene ends were 7 bases for V and 8 bases for J; bases not matched to a gene: 10. In DNA, the CDR3 is TGTGCCAGCAACAACAGGGGTAGGGGAGGCTACACCTTC. Protein product: CASNNRGRGGYTF.

The rearrangement links TRBV4-1 to TRBJ2-7; 7 nucleotides agree with TRBD2. The germline V gene has CDR1 MGHRA and CDR2 YSYEKL. There are 14 residues in the CDR3. Trimming took 2 bases from V and 6 from J; bases not matched to a gene: 7. In nucleotides, the CDR3 is TGCGCCAGCAGCCAATACGTCGGCGGGAGCGAGCAGTACTTC. It specifies CASSQYVGGSEQYF.

This clone was observed a few times. J is TRBJ2-1 and V is TRBV2; D not certain. In germline, CDR1 is SNHLY, CDR2 FYNNEI. With 6 bases removed from V and 3 bases from J, the gap between germline ends came to 6 bases. This CDR3 is 12 amino acids long. CDR3 bases: TGTGCCAGCAGACTAAACTACAATGAGCAGTTCTTC. Its protein product is CASRLNYNEQFF. The full variable domain, its missing parts supplied by reference TRBV2 and TRBJ2-1, is EPEVTQTPSHQVTQMGQEVILRCVPISNHLYFYWYRQILGQKVEFLVSFYNNEISEKSEIFDDQFSVERPDGSNFTLKIRSTKLEDSAMYFCASRLNYNEQFFGPGTRLTVL.

V usage is TRBV11-3 and J usage is TRBJ2-1; D not resolved. The length of the CDR3 is 12 residues. Germline V gives CDR1 SGHNT, CDR2 YENEEA. Trimming left V 1 base short and J 8 bases short, with 6 bases between. In DNA form, the CDR3 reads TGTGCCAGCAGCTTAGGACGGGATGAGCAGTTCTTC. It encodes CASSLGRDEQFF.

This chain uses TRBV2 with TRBJ2-2; 8 positions match TRBD1. The V gene's germline CDR1 is SNHLY and CDR2 FYNNEI. The CDR3 spans 14 residues. The V and J ends lost 8 bases and 3 bases, in that order; junction bases with no gene match: 5. The CDR3 DNA sequence: TGTGCCAGCCACCCGGGACAGGACACCGGGGAGCTGTTTTTT. This encodes CASHPGQDTGELFF.

The chain couples TRBV7-6 to TRBJ2-3; 7 nucleotides align to TRBD2. The CDR3 is 18 amino acids. V dropped 1 base and J dropped 2; count of bases not matched to a gene: 12. Germline V gene sequence: CDR1 SGHVS, CDR2 FNYEAQ. CDR3 in amino acids: CASSLGPGLAGTTDTQYF. DNA for the CDR3: TGTGCCAGCAGCTTAGGCCCTGGGTTAGCGGGTACCACAGATACGCAGTATTTT.

The V call is TRBV5-1, the J call TRBJ2-1; 11 bases fit TRBD1. Trimming at V came to 4 bases and at J to 2 bases, leaving 2 bases not matched to a gene. CDR3 length: 15 amino acids. Germline V CDR1 and CDR2: SGHRS, YFSETQ. As DNA, the CDR3 is TGCGCCAGCAGCGTGGGACAGGGGGCCTACAATGAGCAGTTCTTC. Amino acids: CASSVGQGAYNEQFF.

The J gene is TRBJ2-5, the V gene TRBV9, with 9 bases aligning to TRBD2. J lost 1 base, V lost 4 bases, and 14 bases had no gene match. Germline CDR1 and CDR2: SGDLS and YYNGEE. CDR3 length: 18 amino acids. CDR3 loop: CASSRAVASGTFQETQYF. CDR3 sequence (DNA): TGTGCCAGCAGCCGGGCGGTGGCTAGCGGGACATTCCAAGAGACCCAGTACTTC. Complete variable domain (other parts from reference TRBV9 and TRBJ2-5): DSGVTQTPKHLITATGQRVTLRCSPRSGDLSVYWYQQSLDQGLQFLIQYYNGEERAKGNILERFSAQQFPDLHSELNLSSLELGDSALYFCASSRAVASGTFQETQYFGPGTRLLVL.

This clone showed up just a few times. V usage is TRBV19 and J usage is TRBJ1-2; 8 positions match TRBD1. CDR1 and CDR2 from the germline V gene are LNHDA and SQIVND (reference sequence). J was trimmed by 10 bases and V by 5 bases; bases with no gene match: 9. The CDR3 is made up of 13 amino acids. CDR3 nucleotide sequence: TGTGCCAGTAGTGGAAGACAGGGGAGAAACTACACCTTC. Protein product: CASSGRQGRNYTF.

This clone was seen a few times. The chain joins TRBV2 to TRBJ2-5; the D is unclear. Trimming left V 7 bases short and J 3 bases short, with 6 bases between. The germline gives CDR1 SNHLY, CDR2 FYNNEI. The length of the CDR3 is 11 residues. CDR3 bases: TGTGCCAGCACCTCGGAAGAGACCCAGTACTTC. Encoded protein: CASTSEETQYF. Looking up the rest from reference TRBV2 and TRBJ2-5 gives the full variable domain: EPEVTQTPSHQVTQMGQEVILRCVPISNHLYFYWYRQILGQKVEFLVSFYNNEISEKSEIFDDQFSVERPDGSNFTLKIRSTKLEDSAMYFCASTSEETQYFGPGTRLLVL.

The chain has TRBV9 and TRBJ2-5; the match to TRBD2 covers 8 bases. The CDR3 extends over 14 amino acids. Unmatched junction bases numbered 8, after V lost 5 bases and J lost 5 bases. Germline CDR1 reads SGDLS; CDR2 reads YYNGEE. The CDR3 nucleotides read TGTGCCAGCAGTTTGGGACTAGGGGGGGAGACCCAGTACTTC. It is translated as CASSLGLGGETQYF. Filled out from reference TRBV9 and TRBJ2-5, the complete variable domain reads DSGVTQTPKHLITATGQRVTLRCSPRSGDLSVYWYQQSLDQGLQFLIQYYNGEERAKGNILERFSAQQFPDLHSELNLSSLELGDSALYFCASSLGLGGETQYFGPGTRLLVL.

The count of this clone is one. The chain employs TRBV18 and TRBJ2-5, with D unresolved. Germline CDR1 is KGHSH and CDR2 is LQKENI. Trimming shortened V by 3 bases and J by 5 bases, and 13 bases separated the two germline ends. The CDR3 contains 14 residues. Written as DNA, the CDR3 is TGTGCCAGCTCACCTCTTCTGGCCTCGGAGACCCAGTACTTC. Its translation is CASSPLLASETQYF. Full variable domain (missing parts from reference TRBV18 and TRBJ2-5): NAGVMQNPRHLVRRRGQEARLRCSPMKGHSHVYWYRQLPEEGLKFMVYLQKENIIDESGMPKERFSAEFPKEGPSILRIQQVVRGDSAAYFCASSPLLASETQYFGPGTRLLVL.

The gene calls are TRBV2 and TRBJ2-7; 7 bases line up with TRBD2. With 4 bases clipped from V and 5 bases from J, the junction kept 17 bases outside the gene matches. The CDR3 is 17 residues long. Germline lookup yields CDR1 SNHLY and CDR2 FYNNEI. CDR3 amino acids: CASSGPPIGGSAHEQYF. The CDR3 DNA reads TGTGCCAGCAGTGGCCCCCCGATCGGCGGGAGCGCACACGAGCAGTACTTC.

V and J are TRBV14 and TRBJ2-7, with TRBD1 matching over 7 bases. The CDR3 is 12 residues long. Germline CDR1 is SGHDN and CDR2 is FVKESK. Losses at the gene ends were 8 bases for V and 6 bases for J; bases not matched to a gene: 7. CDR3: CASLYRGGEQYF. CDR3 DNA: TGTGCCAGCCTTTACAGGGGTGGCGAGCAGTACTTC.

J is TRBJ2-2 and V is TRBV5-4, with 14 nucleotides matching TRBD2. V trimming: 5 bases; J trimming: 3 bases; junction bases outside the gene matches: 12. Germline V gene lookup returns CDR1 SGHNT and CDR2 YYREEE (reference sequence). The CDR3 has 19 residues. The chain's CDR3 is CASSLGTSGRFRYTGELFF. The CDR3 DNA sequence: TGTGCCAGCAGTCTTGGGACTAGCGGGAGATTTCGGTACACCGGGGAGCTGTTTTTT.

The CDR3 bases are TGTGCCAGTCTCCTTTCGGTTTATGGCACTGAAGCTTTCTTT. Its translation is CASLLSVYGTEAFF. This sequence joins TRBV5-6 and TRBJ1-1; D unclear. Germline loops: CDR1 SGHDT, CDR2 YYEEEE. This CDR3 has 14 amino acids. The V gene lost 8 bases and the J gene lost 4 bases, with 18 bases spanning the gap.

The CDR3 region has the DNA TGTGCCAGCAGCCCTGGGGACTCTCCCTACGAGCAGTACTTC. Translated, it gives CASSPGDSPYEQYF. This sequence joins TRBV7-7 and TRBJ2-7; possible D gene TRBD2, 6 bases. CDR3 size: 14 residues. Per germline, CDR1 SSHAT and CDR2 FNYEAQ (reference sequence). V was pared by 5 bases and J by 2 bases, with 13 bases between.

CDR3 nucleotide sequence: TGTGCCAGCAGCCCCTCCTCCGGGACAGGGAGTTATGGCTACACCTTC. This gives the protein CASSPSSGTGSYGYTF. The J gene is TRBJ1-2, the V gene TRBV9, with 9 bases fitting TRBD1. Germline V gene sequence: CDR1 SGDLS, CDR2 YYNGEE. The length of the CDR3 is 16 residues. The junction had 12 bases not matched to a gene; V was cut back by 4 bases and J by 5 bases.

The gene calls are TRBV7-9 and TRBJ1-4, with 7 bases fitting TRBD1. CDR3 length: 15 residues. The V and J ends lost 5 bases and 2 bases, in that order; junction bases with no gene match: 5. The germline V gene encodes CDR1 SEHNR and CDR2 FQNEAQ (reference sequence). The DNA of the CDR3 is TGTGCCAGCAGCCCCCGGGACAGTACTAATGAAAAACTGTTTTTT. It specifies CASSPRDSTNEKLFF. Looking up the rest from reference TRBV7-9 and TRBJ1-4 gives the full variable domain: DTGVSQNPRHKITKRGQNVTFRCDPISEHNRLYWYRQTLGQGPEFLTYFQNEAQLEKSRLLSDRFSAERPKGSFSTLEIQRTEQGDSAMYLCASSPRDSTNEKLFFGSGTQLSVL.

The chain uses TRBV19 and TRBJ2-7, with D possibly TRBD2 on 5 matching bases. Germline V gives CDR1 LNHDA, CDR2 SQIVND (reference sequence). With 5 bases removed from V and 3 bases from J, the gap between germline ends came to 11 bases. The CDR3 contains 13 residues. As DNA, the CDR3 is TGTGCCAGTAGTCACGGGGAAAACTACGAGCAGTACTTC. It is translated as CASSHGENYEQYF.

This clone was seen just once. The junction does not match germline at one end; this may be a read error. The gene calls are TRBV5-1 and TRBJ2-7; 8 nucleotides match TRBD2. Per the germline V gene, CDR1 is SGHRS and CDR2 is YFSETQ. This CDR3 region has 15 residues. This chain's CDR3 is CASSLDPGGSYEQYF. For the CDR3, the DNA is TGTGCCAGCAGCTTGGATCCGGGAGGGAGCTACGAGCAGTACTTC.

By share, this clone counts as medium-sized. This chain uses TRBV13 with TRBJ2-7; TRBD2 matches at 7 bases. J lost 6 bases, V lost 0 bases, and 2 bases had no gene match. The CDR3 extends over 13 amino acids. Per germline, CDR1 PRHDT and CDR2 FYEKMQ (reference sequence). The CDR3 loop reads CASSLGPGGEQYF. The CDR3 coding sequence is TGTGCCAGCAGCTTAGGCCCGGGAGGCGAGCAGTACTTC.

V gene TRBV11-2 combines with J gene TRBJ2-7; D is perhaps TRBD2 (5 bases). CDR1 is SGHAT and CDR2 is FQNNGV in the germline V gene. V was cut by 1 base and J by 6 bases, with 10 bases left in between. This CDR3 contains 13 residues. CDR3 residues: CASSLGSAVEQYF. The CDR3 nucleotides read TGTGCCAGCAGCTTAGGCTCAGCGGTCGAGCAGTACTTC.

This clone was detected only once. The chain joins TRBV4-1 to TRBJ1-5; the match to TRBD1 covers 7 bases. V shed 2 bases, J shed 5 bases, and the junction held 6 bases outside the gene matches. The CDR3 runs 15 residues. CDR1 and CDR2 (germline): MGHRA, YSYEKL. The CDR3 protein is CASSQQTGWDQPQHF. CDR3 sequence (DNA): TGCGCCAGCAGCCAACAGACAGGGTGGGATCAGCCCCAGCATTTT.

There are a few counts of this clone. V gene TRBV9 combines with J gene TRBJ1-1, with TRBD1 matching over 9 bases. The V gene end was trimmed by 3 bases and the J gene end by 4 bases; junction bases not matched to a gene: 4. The CDR3 spans 14 residues. CDR1 is SGDLS and CDR2 is YYNGEE in the germline V gene. The CDR3 coding sequence is TGTGCCAGCAGCGGGGGGACAGGGCTCACTGAAGCTTTCTTT. As protein: CASSGGTGLTEAFF. Looking up the rest from reference TRBV9 and TRBJ1-1 gives the full variable domain: DSGVTQTPKHLITATGQRVTLRCSPRSGDLSVYWYQQSLDQGLQFLIQYYNGEERAKGNILERFSAQQFPDLHSELNLSSLELGDSALYFCASSGGTGLTEAFFGQGTRLTVV.

This chain connects TRBV19 to TRBJ2-3; 7 positions match TRBD2. The junction had 4 bases not matched to a gene; V was cut back by 7 bases and J by 0 bases. Germline V gene sequence: CDR1 LNHDA, CDR2 SQIVND (reference sequence). This CDR3 region has 14 residues. CDR3 DNA: TGTGCCAGTAAGCTAGCGGCTAGCACAGATACGCAGTATTTT. This translates into CASKLAASTDTQYF. The whole variable domain, remainder taken from reference TRBV19 and TRBJ2-3, is DGGITQSPKYLFRKEGQNVTLSCEQNLNHDAMYWYRQDPGQGLRLIYYSQIVNDFQKGDIAEGYSVSREKKESFPLTVTSAQKNPTAFYLCASKLAASTDTQYFGPGTRLTVL.

J is TRBJ2-2 and V is TRBV7-9; D not certain. Trimming took 5 bases from V and 1 from J, leaving 14 bases between them. This CDR3 comprises 16 residues. Germline V gene data show CDR1 as SEHNR and CDR2 as FQNEAQ (reference sequence). The CDR3 DNA reads TGTGCCAGCAGCCCCCCCCGGAGCTGGAACACCGGGGAGCTGTTTTTT. It specifies CASSPPRSWNTGELFF.

The chain recombines TRBV4-3 with TRBJ2-2, with D hard to call. The germline V gene has CDR1 LGHNA and CDR2 YSLEER. The germline V and J ends were trimmed by 0 bases and 4 bases, with 9 bases remaining between them. CDR3 length: 15 amino acids. The CDR3 region is CASSQESHVTGELFF. CDR3 in DNA: TGCGCCAGCAGCCAAGAGAGTCATGTCACCGGGGAGCTGTTTTTT.

The rearrangement joins TRBV2 to TRBJ2-3, with D possibly matching TRBD2 (6 bases). The V gene lost 5 bases and the J gene lost 4 bases, with 16 bases spanning the gap. Germline values: CDR1 SNHLY, CDR2 FYNNEI. This CDR3 comprises 15 residues. In DNA, the CDR3 is TGTGCCAGCAGTATGAGGGGACTTGGCGCAGATACGCAGTATTTT. Its translation: CASSMRGLGADTQYF.